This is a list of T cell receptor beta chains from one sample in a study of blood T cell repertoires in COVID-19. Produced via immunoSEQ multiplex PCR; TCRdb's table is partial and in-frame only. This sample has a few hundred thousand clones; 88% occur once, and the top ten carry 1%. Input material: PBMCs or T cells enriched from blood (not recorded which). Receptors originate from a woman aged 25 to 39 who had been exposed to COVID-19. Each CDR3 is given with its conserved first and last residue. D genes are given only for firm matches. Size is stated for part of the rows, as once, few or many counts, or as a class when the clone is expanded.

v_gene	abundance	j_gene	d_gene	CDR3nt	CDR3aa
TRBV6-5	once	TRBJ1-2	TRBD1	TGTGCCAGCAGCTGGACAGGGACTCATGGCTACACCTTC	CASSWTGTHGYTF
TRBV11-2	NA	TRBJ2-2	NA	TGTGCCAGCAGCTTAAGGACTTGGGGGGCCGGGGAGCTGTTTTTT	CASSLRTWGAGELFF
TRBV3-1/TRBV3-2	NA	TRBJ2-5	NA	TGTGCCAGCAGCCAAGGGGTAGGTGCCAGCGGTGGGACCCAGTACTTC	CASSQGVGASGGTQYF
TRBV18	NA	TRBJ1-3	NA	TGTGCCAGCTCACCGACAGTCTCTGGAAACACCATATATTTT	CASSPTVSGNTIYF
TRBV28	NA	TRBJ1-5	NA	TGTGCCAGCAGACGATTCGGAGGTGGCAATCAGCCCCAGCATTTT	CASRRFGGGNQPQHF
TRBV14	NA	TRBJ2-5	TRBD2	TGTGCCAGCAGCCTCGCGGGAGGAGAGACCCAGTACTTC	CASSLAGGETQYF
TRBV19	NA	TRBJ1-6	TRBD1	TGTGCCAGTAGCCCACAGGGGACAAATTCACCCCTCCACTTT	CASSPQGTNSPLHF
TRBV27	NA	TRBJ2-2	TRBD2	TGTGCCAGCAGCCCCCGACTAGCGGGTACCGGGGAGCTGTTTTTT	CASSPRLAGTGELFF
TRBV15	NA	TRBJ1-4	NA	TGTGCCACCAGCAGAGATGCAGTGGACAGTGGGAGTGAAAAACTGTTTTTT	CATSRDAVDSGSEKLFF
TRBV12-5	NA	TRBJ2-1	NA	TGTGCTAGTGGTCCGGCCCTAGTACGGTACAATGAGCAGTTCTTC	CASGPALVRYNEQFF
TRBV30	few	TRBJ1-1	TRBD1	TGTGCCTGCGAAACTAAACAGGGGCTTGAAGCTTTCTTT	CACETKQGLEAFF